These T cell receptor beta chains were read from a single sample in a study of blood T cell repertoires in COVID-19. Produced via immunoSEQ multiplex PCR; TCRdb's table is partial and in-frame only. Of around 100,000 clones in the sample, about four fifths were seen once. Sequenced: peripheral blood. The receptors originated from a human donor in a cohort sampled during active COVID-19. Each CDR3 is given with its conserved first and last residue. The D gene is left open where the match is weak. Expanded clones are given a class, and other clones once, few, many or no size at all.

TRBJ2-7 | TRBD2 | - | TRBV5-5 | TGTGCCAGCAGCTTGATGCGGGAGGGCCCCTACGAGCAGTACTTC | CASSLMREGPYEQYF
TRBJ1-1 | - | - | TRBV4-1 | TGCGCCAGCAGCCAAGTCCCCGTCGGTGCTGAAGCTTTCTTT | CASSQVPVGAEAFF
TRBJ2-4 | TRBD1 | - | TRBV5-4 | TGTGCCAGCAGCTTGGACAGGGGGGCGGTAAACATTCAGTACTTC | CASSLDRGAVNIQYF
TRBJ2-1 | TRBD1 | - | TRBV5-4 | TGTGCCAGCAGCTTGGACGGGACAGCCTACAATGAGCAGTTCTTC | CASSLDGTAYNEQFF
TRBJ1-1 | - | - | TRBV19 | TGTGCCAGTAGTACCCCTCGAGTCAGGGTGAACACTGAAGCTTTCTTT | CASSTPRVRVNTEAFF
TRBJ2-5 | - | few | TRBV10-3 | TGTGCCATCAGTGAGGAGGGATGGGAGACCCAGTACTTC | CAISEEGWETQYF
TRBJ2-4 | TRBD1 | - | TRBV27 | TGTGCCAGCAGCTCTATGACAGGGGGCGGATTTCGCATTCAGTACTTC | CASSSMTGGGFRIQYF
TRBJ2-7 | TRBD2 | - | TRBV28 | TGTGCCTCACTAGCGGGAGGGGAGGACCTTCGGGAGCAGTACTTC | CASLAGGEDLREQYF
TRBJ2-1 | - | - | TRBV6-1 | TGTGCCAGCAGTGAGGTAGGGAGGGAGCAGTTCTTC | CASSEVGREQFF
TRBJ1-2 | TRBD1 | - | TRBV7-3 | TGTGCCAGCAGCTTAAGCCCGACAGGGGGTGGCTACACCTTC | CASSLSPTGGGYTF
TRBJ2-7 | - | - | TRBV29-1 | TGCAGCGTTGTAAGTGCGGCAGGGGTTGGCGAGCAGTACTTC | CSVVSAAGVGEQYF
TRBJ1-2 | TRBD1 | - | TRBV6-5 | TGTGCCAGCAGTTACATACAGGGGGCAAGGGATGGCTACACCTTC | CASSYIQGARDGYTF
TRBJ2-3 | - | - | TRBV7-2 | TGTGCCAGCAGCTTAAGGACTAGCACAGATACGCAGTATTTT | CASSLRTSTDTQYF
TRBJ1-6 | - | - | TRBV28 | TGTGCCAGCACCTTCGGGAATTCACCCCTCCACTTT | CASTFGNSPLHF
TRBJ1-3 | TRBD1 | - | TRBV7-7 | TGTGCTAGCAGCCGAGACAGGGGTGGAGGAAACACCATATATTTT | CASSRDRGGGNTIYF
TRBJ1-4 | - | - | TRBV18 | TGTGCCAGCTCAGGAGGGACTAATGAAAAACTGTTTTTT | CASSGGTNEKLFF
TRBJ2-1 | TRBD2 | - | TRBV4-2 | TGTGCCAGCAGCCAGGGAGCGGGAGATAGCAATGAGCAGTTCTTC | CASSQGAGDSNEQFF
TRBJ2-3 | TRBD2 | - | TRBV3-1/TRBV3-2 | TGTGCCAGCAGCCCTCTAGCGGGAGATACAGATACGCAGTATTTT | CASSPLAGDTDTQYF
TRBJ1-1 | - | once | TRBV18 | TGTGCCAGCTCACCTTACACAGCTCGCGACACTGAAGCTTTCTTT | CASSPYTARDTEAFF
TRBJ1-6 | TRBD1 | - | TRBV24-1 | TGTGCCACCAGGGACAGGGTGGTAAGGCATTCACCCCTCCACTTT | CATRDRVVRHSPLHF
TRBJ2-3 | TRBD1 | - | TRBV7-2 | TGTGCCAGCAGCTTAAGATCGGGACAGGTCACAGATACGCAGTATTTT | CASSLRSGQVTDTQYF
TRBJ1-5 | - | - | TRBV6-6 | TGTGCCAGCAGTTACCCCGAGGGAGATCAGCCCCAGCATTTT | CASSYPEGDQPQHF
TRBJ1-2 | TRBD1 | once | TRBV5-4 | TGTGCCAGCAGCGTAGGGGGCATTCGGGACTATGGCTACACCTTC | CASSVGGIRDYGYTF
TRBJ2-1 | TRBD2 | - | TRBV6-1 | TGTGCCAGCAGTGAACCGACTAGCGGGACCCTAACCAGGAGCTCCTACAATGAGCAGTTCTTC | CASSEPTSGTLTRSSYNEQFF
TRBJ2-7 | - | - | TRBV28 | TGTGCCAGCAGGAGACAGGGAGGTACGGACTACGAGCAGTACTTC | CASRRQGGTDYEQYF
TRBJ1-5 | TRBD1 | - | TRBV5-4 | TGTGCCAGCAGCTCCCTCACCCCGGCGGACAGGGAGCTACAGCCCCAGCATTTT | CASSSLTPADRELQPQHF
TRBJ2-5 | - | once | TRBV29-1 | TGCAGCGTTGAACATCAAACTGGGACTGGGGAGACCCAGTACTTC | CSVEHQTGTGETQYF
TRBJ2-3 | - | - | TRBV2 | TGTGCCAGCAAGTCACGGGCTAGCCCGCGCACAGATACGCAGTATTTT | CASKSRASPRTDTQYF
TRBJ1-1 | - | once | TRBV3-1/TRBV3-2 | TGTGCCAGCAGCCTAACCCCCGCAGTGAACACTGAAGCTTTCTTT | CASSLTPAVNTEAFF
TRBJ1-1 | - | - | TRBV21-1 | TGTGCCAGCAACCTCCCTCTCGAGATGAACACTGAAGCTTTCTTT | CASNLPLEMNTEAFF
TRBJ2-7 | TRBD1 | - | TRBV6-1 | TGTGCCAGCAGTGAACCGGGACAGGCTCCCTACGAGCAGTACTTC | CASSEPGQAPYEQYF
TRBJ2-1 | TRBD2 | - | TRBV7-7 | TGTGCTAGCAGCTTAGATTTTAGCGGGAGTTCCTACAATGAGCAGTTCTTC | CASSLDFSGSSYNEQFF
TRBJ1-1 | - | - | TRBV7-3 | TGTGCCAGCAGCTTAGTATGGGGCGCAGACACTGAAGCTTTCTTT | CASSLVWGADTEAFF
TRBJ2-1 | - | - | TRBV28 | TGTGCCAGCAGTCTCCGGATGAGGAATGAGCAGTTCTTC | CASSLRMRNEQFF
TRBJ1-2 | TRBD1 | - | TRBV28 | TGTGCCAGCAGTTTTCAGGGGGCGAGCTATGGCTACACCTTC | CASSFQGASYGYTF
TRBJ2-5 | TRBD2 | - | TRBV4-1 | TGCGCCAGCAGCCAAGCTTACGGGGGGGTTCAAGAGACCCAGTACTTC | CASSQAYGGVQETQYF
TRBJ2-2 | TRBD1 | once | TRBV28 | TGTGCCAGCAGTTTCAACAGGGGGCGCGCGGGGGAGCTGTTTTTT | CASSFNRGRAGELFF
TRBJ1-5 | TRBD1 | - | TRBV24-1 | TGTGCCACCACTTCCACGGACAGGGGGGATCAGCCCCAGCATTTT | CATTSTDRGDQPQHF
TRBJ1-5 | - | - | TRBV7-8 | TGTGCCAGCAGCTTAGCATTAGTAAATCAGCCCCAGCATTTT | CASSLALVNQPQHF
TRBJ2-7 | - | - | TRBV19 | TGTGCCAGTAGTAGCCGGGGAACCTACGAGCAGTACTTC | CASSSRGTYEQYF
TRBJ1-2 | TRBD1 | - | TRBV5-4 | TGTGCCAGCAGCGTAGCCGGGACAGCGGGTTATGGCTACACCTTC | CASSVAGTAGYGYTF